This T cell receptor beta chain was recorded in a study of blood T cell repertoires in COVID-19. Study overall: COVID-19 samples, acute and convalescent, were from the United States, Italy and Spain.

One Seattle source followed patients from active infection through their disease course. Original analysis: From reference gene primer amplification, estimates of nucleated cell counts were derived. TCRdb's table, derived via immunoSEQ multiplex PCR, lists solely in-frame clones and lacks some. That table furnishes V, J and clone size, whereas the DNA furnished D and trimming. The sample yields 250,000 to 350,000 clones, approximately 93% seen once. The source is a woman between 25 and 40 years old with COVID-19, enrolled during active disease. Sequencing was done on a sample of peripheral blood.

The CDR3 bases are TGTGCCAGCAGCGTAGTTACGGTGAACACTGAAGCTTTCTTT. This sequence encodes CASSVVTVNTEAFF. The V and J genes are TRBV9 and TRBJ1-1; no clear D. V was cut by 0 bases and J by 0 bases, with 6 bases left in between. CDR1 and CDR2 (germline): SGDLS, YYNGEE. This CDR3 has 14 residues.